The 30 T cell receptor beta chains listed next were all sequenced from one sample in a study of CD8 T cells in Susac syndrome. The authors reverse transcribed roughly 0.5 to 1 ug RNA with random hexamers. TCRdb processed the immunoSEQ multiplex PCR reads anew with MiXCR; each CDR3 protein has one entry. The table lists roughly 200,000 distinct CDR3 sequences, roughly 92% of them singletons, with roughly 0.11% in the top ten. The sequenced sample consisted of CD4+ T cells from PBMCs. Receptor source: a human donor with Susac syndrome.

The V gene is TRBV7-9, the J gene TRBJ2-1; 9 nucleotides match TRBD2. Germline V gene data show CDR1 as SEHNR and CDR2 as FQNEAQ (reference sequence). CDR3 size: 15 residues. V was pared by 7 bases and J by 7 bases, with 11 bases of the junction left unmatched. DNA for the CDR3: TGTGCCAGCACTACCCTAGCGGGATTTACGAATGAGCAGTTCTTC. Its translation: CASTTLAGFTNEQFF.

The chain couples TRBV29-1 to TRBJ2-3; 11 nucleotides align to TRBD1. Per germline, CDR1 SQVTM and CDR2 ANQGSEA. This CDR3 is built from 14 residues. The V and J ends lost 7 bases and 2 bases, in that order; junction bases with no gene match: 5. This CDR3 reads CSGGGQGDTDTQYF. CDR3 bases: TGCAGCGGGGGGGGACAGGGGGACACAGATACGCAGTATTTT.

The chain employs TRBV6-2 or TRBV6-3 and TRBJ1-1, with 7 bases lining up with TRBD1. V was pared by 7 bases and J by 0 bases, with 5 bases of the junction left unmatched. CDR3 length equals 14 residues. The germline V gene encodes CDR1 MNHEY and CDR2 SVGEGT. This chain's CDR3 is CASIQGVMNTEAFF. In nucleotides, the CDR3 is TGTGCCAGCATCCAGGGGGTGATGAACACTGAAGCTTTCTTT.

The V and J genes are TRBV5-1 and TRBJ2-2, with D possibly being TRBD1 or TRBD2 (6 bases each). V was cut by 0 bases and J by 5 bases, with 17 bases left in between. The CDR3 extends over 17 amino acids. CDR1 and CDR2 from the germline V gene are SGHRS and YFSETQ. CDR3 nucleotide sequence: TGCGCCAGCAGCTTGGCCTTGACGGAAGGGGGGACCGGGGAGCTGTTTTTT. This encodes CASSLALTEGGTGELFF. The whole variable domain, filled in from reference TRBV5-1 and TRBJ2-2, reads KAGVTQTPRYLIKTRGQQVTLSCSPISGHRSVSWYQQTPGQGLQFLFEYFSETQRNKGNFPGRFSGRQFSNSRSEMNVSTLELGDSALYLCASSLALTEGGTGELFFGEGSRLTVL.

This chain links TRBV20-1 with TRBJ1-2, with TRBD1 matching over 8 bases. Germline CDR1 reads DFQATT; CDR2 reads SNEGSKA (reference sequence). The CDR3 has 14 amino acids. V lost 6 bases, J lost 4 bases, and 10 bases stayed unmatched. The CDR3 here is CSASEGQGGYGYTF. The CDR3 DNA sequence: TGCAGTGCGAGTGAAGGACAGGGAGGCTATGGCTACACCTTC.

The chain joins TRBV3-1 to TRBJ2-5; the match to TRBD2 covers 16 bases. The germline V gene has CDR1 LGHDT and CDR2 YNNKEL (reference sequence). The length of the CDR3 is 17 residues. V lost 4 bases to trimming and J lost 5 bases; unmatched junction nucleotides: 7. CDR3 coding DNA: TGTGCCAGCAGCCTTTTGGGACTAGCGGGGGGGCAGGAGACCCAGTACTTC. It encodes CASSLLGLAGGQETQYF.

This chain uses TRBV7-3 with TRBJ2-5; the D gene is possibly TRBD1 (6 bases). V lost 4 bases, J lost 5 bases, and 14 bases lay in between. Germline loops: CDR1 SGHTA, CDR2 FQGTGA. The CDR3 covers 14 residues. The CDR3 DNA reads TGTGCCAGCAGCTCCCCAGGGGCCTTCGAGACCCAGTACTTC. It is translated as CASSSPGAFETQYF.

CDR3 coding DNA: TGTGCCAGCAGCTCGAGCCCCGCAGATACGCAGTATTTT. As protein: CASSSSPADTQYF. J is TRBJ2-3 and V is TRBV7-2; D remains unclear. Germline assignment: CDR1 SGHTA and CDR2 FQGNSA. This CDR3 contains 13 residues. V was clipped by 4 bases and J by 4 bases, with 9 bases between them.

J is TRBJ2-1 and V is TRBV15; D remains ambiguous. V lost 0 bases and J lost 7, with 4 bases in between. This CDR3 has 12 amino acids. Germline V CDR1 and CDR2: LNHNV, YYDKDF (reference sequence). The CDR3 spells CATSRDKNEQFF. CDR3 nucleotides: TGTGCCACCAGCAGAGATAAGAATGAGCAGTTCTTC.

CDR3 sequence (DNA): TGTGCCAGCAGTCGTACTCCTGGAAACACCATATATTTT. The encoded protein is CASSRTPGNTIYF. J is TRBJ1-3 and V is TRBV27; D ambiguous. Between the trimmed V and J ends, which lost 5 bases and 2 bases, there was a span of 7 bases. CDR1 is MNHEY and CDR2 is SMNVEV in the germline V gene (reference sequence). The CDR3 consists of 13 residues.

This rearrangement joins TRBV5-1 to TRBJ2-3; the match to TRBD2 covers 8 bases. Germline trimming cut 3 bases from V and 0 bases from J; bases unmatched to any gene: 9. CDR1 is SGHRS and CDR2 is YFSETQ in the germline V gene. This CDR3 has 17 amino acids. CDR3 DNA: TGCGCCAGCAGCTCGATTATAGCGGGGACTAGCACAGATACGCAGTATTTT. Its protein is CASSSIIAGTSTDTQYF.

This sequence joins TRBV20-1 and TRBJ1-4; 7 bases agree with TRBD1. CDR1 and CDR2 (germline): DFQATT, SNEGSKA (reference sequence). This CDR3 is built from 12 residues. V was pared by 6 bases and J by 6 bases, with 4 bases of the junction left unmatched. The CDR3 coding sequence is TGCAGTGCCACCGGACAGGATGAAAAACTGTTTTTT. Translating it yields CSATGQDEKLFF.

This chain joins TRBV7-2 and TRBJ2-3; unclear D gene. V shed 8 bases and J shed 0 bases, with 9 bases lying between them. The V gene's germline CDR1 is SGHTA and CDR2 FQGNSA. The CDR3 is 13 residues long. DNA for the CDR3: TGTGCCAGCTGTTTGGGGAGCACAGATACGCAGTATTTT. Its translation is CASCLGSTDTQYF.

The chain links TRBV30 to TRBJ1-5; TRBD1 aligns across 9 bases. Germline V gene lookup returns CDR1 GTSNPN and CDR2 SVGIG (reference sequence). V lost 2 bases to trimming and J lost 5 bases; unmatched junction nucleotides: 7. The CDR3 sequence is 15 residues long. This CDR3 is CAWSPGTGIDQPQHF. DNA of the CDR3: TGTGCCTGGAGTCCCGGGACAGGGATTGATCAGCCCCAGCATTTT.

The CDR3 reads CSAPVGGRIPYEQYF. The CDR3 coding sequence is TGCAGTGCCCCAGTAGGGGGAAGGATCCCCTACGAGCAGTACTTC. V and J are TRBV20-1 and TRBJ2-7, with D possibly being TRBD1 (6 bases). The V end was cut by 6 bases, the J end by 2 bases, with 20 bases between. CDR3 size: 15 residues. From germline, CDR1 is DFQATT and CDR2 SNEGSKA (reference sequence).

The V and J genes are TRBV29-1 and TRBJ2-2, with TRBD1 as a possible D gene (6 bases). Germline-derived CDR1 and CDR2 are SQVTM and ANQGSEA. The CDR3 has 13 amino acids. The V end lost 6 bases, the J end lost 4 bases, and 12 bases lay between the germline ends. The CDR3 region is CSVYGQTTGELFF. The CDR3 region has the DNA TGCAGCGTATACGGACAGACCACCGGGGAGCTGTTTTTT.

The chain is built from TRBV6-1 and TRBJ1-2; D is unclear. CDR3 length: 14 residues. V lost 3 bases and J 2 bases, leaving 10 bases between the germline ends. Germline CDR1 MNHNS, CDR2 SASEGT. This CDR3 is CASSERYINYGYTF. CDR3 bases: TGTGCCAGCAGTGAGCGTTACATAAACTATGGCTACACCTTC.

This chain joins TRBV7-9 and TRBJ1-6, with D possibly being TRBD1 (5 bases). Trimming shortened V by 5 bases and J by 8 bases, and 10 bases separated the two germline ends. Per the germline V gene, CDR1 is SEHNR and CDR2 is FQNEAQ (reference sequence). The CDR3 is 13 residues long. CDR3 sequence: CASSGIGDSPLHF. The CDR3 nucleotides read TGTGCCAGCAGCGGGATAGGGGATTCACCCCTCCACTTT.

This chain links TRBV7-2 with TRBJ1-1; 8 nucleotides agree with TRBD1. Germline CDR1 and CDR2: SGHTA and FQGNSA. J was trimmed by 8 bases and V by 5 bases; bases with no gene match: 7. There are 13 residues in the CDR3. The CDR3 coding sequence is TGTGCCAGCAGCGCGCAGACAGGGGCGGAAGCTTTCTTT. Translated, it gives CASSAQTGAEAFF. Full variable domain (rest looked up from reference TRBV7-2 and TRBJ1-1): GAGVSQSPSNKVTEKGKDVELRCDPISGHTALYWYRQSLGQGLEFLIYFQGNSAPDKSGLPSDRFSAERTGGSVSTLTIQRTQQEDSAVYLCASSAQTGAEAFFGQGTRLTVV.

The V gene is TRBV27, the J gene TRBJ2-3; TRBD2 agrees at 7 bases. Per the germline V gene, CDR1 is MNHEY and CDR2 is SMNVEV (reference sequence). The CDR3 sequence is 14 residues long. J was trimmed by 4 bases and V by 3 bases; bases with no gene match: 4. This CDR3 is CASSLGLWADTQYF. CDR3 in DNA: TGTGCCAGCAGTTTGGGACTATGGGCAGATACGCAGTATTTT.

The V gene is TRBV9, the J gene TRBJ1-1, with TRBD1 matching over 8 bases. This CDR3 spans 14 amino acids. V gave up 0 bases and J gave up 3 bases; unmatched junction bases: 1. Germline CDR1 SGDLS, CDR2 YYNGEE. CDR3 sequence: CASSVDRGDTEAFF. The CDR3 DNA sequence: TGTGCCAGCAGCGTAGACAGGGGGGACACTGAAGCTTTCTTT.

The CDR3, as DNA: TGTGCCAGCTCACCACGCACTTGGCAGGACACTGAAGCTTTCTTT. It is translated as CASSPRTWQDTEAFF. V is TRBV18 and J is TRBJ1-1; D ambiguous. This CDR3 has 15 amino acids. The V end lost 1 base, the J end lost 3 bases, and 12 bases lay between the germline ends. Germline V gives CDR1 KGHSH, CDR2 LQKENI.

The chain carries TRBV11-2 and TRBJ2-5; TRBD1 or TRBD2 may be the D gene (6 bases each). The CDR3 runs to 15 residues. Germline CDR1 and CDR2: SGHAT and FQNNGV. V was cut by 4 bases and J by 5 bases, with 17 bases left in between. CDR3 nucleotide sequence: TGTGCCAGCAGCTCTCGGACAGTTGGGGGGGAGACCCAGTACTTC. Its protein product is CASSSRTVGGETQYF.

This sequence joins TRBV29-1 and TRBJ2-3; 9 positions agree with TRBD2. This CDR3 spans 15 amino acids. In germline, CDR1 is SQVTM, CDR2 ANQGSEA. The trim removed 8 bases at V and 2 bases at J, leaving 11 bases unmatched. The CDR3 reads CSSVYSGGPTDTQYF. CDR3 bases: TGCAGCTCTGTTTATAGCGGGGGCCCCACAGATACGCAGTATTTT.

The chain recombines TRBV20-1 with TRBJ2-3, with 9 bases aligning to TRBD2. CDR3 size: 13 residues. The germline CDR1 and CDR2 sequences are DFQATT and SNEGSKA (reference sequence). V shed 5 bases, J shed 4 bases, and the junction held 4 bases outside the gene matches. The CDR3 sequence is CSAFLAGPDTQYF. CDR3 nucleotides: TGCAGTGCTTTTCTAGCGGGGCCAGATACGCAGTATTTT.

CDR3: CASSQGLAGGGTGELFF. CDR3 bases: TGTGCCAGCAGCCAAGGACTAGCGGGGGGAGGCACCGGGGAGCTGTTTTTT. The chain combines TRBV3-1 with TRBJ2-2; 13 bases agree with TRBD2. CDR1 and CDR2 from the germline V gene are LGHDT and YNNKEL (reference sequence). V lost 1 base, J lost 4 bases, and 3 bases stayed unmatched. The CDR3 runs to 17 residues.

This rearrangement joins TRBV19 to TRBJ2-4; a possible D gene is TRBD2 (6 bases). Germline V gives CDR1 LNHDA, CDR2 SQIVND (reference sequence). Trimming pared 3 bases from V and 10 bases from J, leaving 7 bases between. The CDR3 totals 11 residues. CDR3: CASSMGRIQYF. CDR3 nucleotide sequence: TGTGCCAGTAGTATGGGGAGGATTCAGTACTTC.

The genes are TRBV30 and TRBJ1-4, with D unclear. The V and J ends lost 0 bases and 5 bases respectively, with 10 bases between them. The CDR3 spans 14 residues. Germline V CDR1 and CDR2: GTSNPN, SVGIG (reference sequence). The CDR3 coding sequence is TGTGCCTGGAGTGTTTCGGCCTACAATGAAAAACTGTTTTTT. Its protein is CAWSVSAYNEKLFF.

This rearrangement joins TRBV19 to TRBJ2-1; 11 nucleotides agree with TRBD2. Per the germline V gene, CDR1 is LNHDA and CDR2 is SQIVND (reference sequence). V gave up 5 bases and J gave up 6 bases; unmatched junction bases: 9. The CDR3 runs 16 residues. CDR3 amino acids: CASSPDSGGAINEQFF. The CDR3 DNA sequence: TGTGCCAGTAGTCCGGATAGCGGGGGGGCAATCAATGAGCAGTTCTTC.

V is TRBV3-1 and J is TRBJ2-2, with D perhaps matching TRBD2 (6 bases). The V end lost 4 bases, the J end lost 6 bases, and 18 bases lay between the germline ends. Germline V gene data show CDR1 as LGHDT and CDR2 as YNNKEL (reference sequence). The CDR3 runs to 16 residues. The CDR3 loop reads CASSLTSRSGPGELFF. The CDR3 region has the DNA TGTGCCAGCAGCCTTACTTCTAGAAGCGGGCCCGGGGAGCTGTTTTTT.